The sequence of this T cell receptor beta chain was determined in a study of Ad26.COV2.S vaccination and SARS-CoV-2 variants. This table comes from immunoSEQ multiplex PCR, and its TCRdb copy is limited to in-frame clones, with some not included. The table has 200,000 to 250,000 clones, roughly 90% seen once; the top ten hold roughly 10%. This CDR3 has 16 residues. Per germline, CDR1 LNHDA and CDR2 SQIVND (reference sequence). V was pared by 5 bases and J by 7 bases, with 9 bases of the junction left unmatched. The sample's treatment: over 15 received Ad26.COV2.S at low or high dose, single or two shots; about five received placebo; per-sample allocation not given. Specimen acquisition occurred on day 63 following the initial vaccine or placebo injection.

Sequencing used peripheral blood, obtained in a trial of Ad26.COV2.S vaccine versus placebo. This clonotype originated in a person between 18 and 60 years old who received the Ad26.COV2.S COVID-19 vaccine or a placebo. The V call is TRBV19, the J call TRBJ1-6; 9 bases line up with TRBD1. CDR3 in amino acids: CASSYRTGERNSPLHF. CDR3 bases: TGTGCCAGTAGTTACCGGACAGGGGAGAGGAATTCACCCCTCCACTTT.